The clone carrying this TCR beta chain was seen many times. Antigen: not known. These data originate in a study of neurological immune-mediated disorders. V was shortened by 4 bases and J by 2 bases, with 13 bases between the two germline ends. The CDR3 extends over 14 amino acids. Germline V gene lookup returns CDR1 SGHRS and CDR2 YFSETQ. Regarding the study as a whole: Repertoires from 18 of 34 multiple sclerosis patients grouped phylogenetically into a related-CDR3 cluster, suggesting a possible signature.

5'RACE generated cDNA with 10-nucleotide random UMIs. One entry per CDR3 protein, called by TCRdb with MiXCR from the 5' RACE reads. The sample lists about 87,000 distinct CDR3 sequences, under 4.5% seen once, with approximately 2.9% in the top ten. Unsorted libraries were prepared from 2 million PBMCs held at -80 C. The receptor's source is a woman between 45 and 65 years old with multiple sclerosis. Material: PBMCs. The V and J genes are TRBV5-1 and TRBJ2-7; the D is unclear. The CDR3 coding sequence is TGCGCCAGCAGCAGTAGGACCAGAACCTACGAGCAGTACTTC. Protein: CASSSRTRTYEQYF.